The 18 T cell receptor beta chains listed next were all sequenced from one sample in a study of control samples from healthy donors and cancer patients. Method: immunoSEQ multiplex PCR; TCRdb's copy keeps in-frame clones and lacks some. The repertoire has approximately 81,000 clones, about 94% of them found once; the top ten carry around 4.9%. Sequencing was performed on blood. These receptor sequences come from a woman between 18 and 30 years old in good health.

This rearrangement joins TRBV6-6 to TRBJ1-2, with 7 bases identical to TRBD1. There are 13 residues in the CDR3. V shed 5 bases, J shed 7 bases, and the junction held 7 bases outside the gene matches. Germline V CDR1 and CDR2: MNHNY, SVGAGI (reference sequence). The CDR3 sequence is CASSPDRAGGYTF. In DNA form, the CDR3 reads TGTGCCAGCAGTCCCGACAGGGCCGGTGGCTACACCTTC.

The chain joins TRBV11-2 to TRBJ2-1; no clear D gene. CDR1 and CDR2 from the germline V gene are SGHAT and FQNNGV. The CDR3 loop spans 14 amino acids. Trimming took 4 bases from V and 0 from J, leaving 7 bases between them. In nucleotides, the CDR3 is TGTGCCAGCAGCTGGGTAAGCTCCTACAATGAGCAGTTCTTC. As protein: CASSWVSSYNEQFF.

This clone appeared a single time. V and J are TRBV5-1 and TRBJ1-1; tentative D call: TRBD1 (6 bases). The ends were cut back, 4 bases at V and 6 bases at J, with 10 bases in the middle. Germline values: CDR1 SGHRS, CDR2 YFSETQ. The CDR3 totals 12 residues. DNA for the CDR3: TGCGCCAGCAGCACGGAGGGGGCTGAAGCTTTCTTT. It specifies CASSTEGAEAFF.

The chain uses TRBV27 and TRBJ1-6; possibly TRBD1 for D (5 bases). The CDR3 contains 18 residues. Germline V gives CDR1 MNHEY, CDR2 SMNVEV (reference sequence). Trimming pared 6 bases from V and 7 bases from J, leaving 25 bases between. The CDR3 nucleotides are TGTGCCAGCAGCCGTAAAGGCCCCAAGACAGACAAGAATTCACCCCTCCACTTT. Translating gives CASSRKGPKTDKNSPLHF.

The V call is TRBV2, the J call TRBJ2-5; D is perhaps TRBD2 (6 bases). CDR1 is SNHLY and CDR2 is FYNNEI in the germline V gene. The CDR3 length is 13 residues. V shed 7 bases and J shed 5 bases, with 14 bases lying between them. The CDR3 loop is CASIGGTLETQYF. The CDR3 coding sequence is TGTGCCAGCATCGGTGGGACTTTGGAGACCCAGTACTTC.

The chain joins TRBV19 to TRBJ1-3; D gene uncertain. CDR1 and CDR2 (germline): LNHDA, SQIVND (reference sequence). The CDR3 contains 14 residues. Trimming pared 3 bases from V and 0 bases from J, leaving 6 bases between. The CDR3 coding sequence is TGTGCCAGTAGTATTGTCAGCTCTGGAAACACCATATATTTT. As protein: CASSIVSSGNTIYF.

The CDR3 spells CASSEGQGGEKLFF. CDR3 DNA sequence: TGTGCCAGCAGTGAAGGACAGGGTGGCGAAAAACTGTTTTTT. This chain links TRBV6-1 with TRBJ1-4, with 7 positions matching TRBD1. After removal of 1 base from V and 8 bases from J, the junction contained 4 bases not matched to a gene. The CDR3 extends over 14 amino acids. Germline V lookup: CDR1 MNHNS, CDR2 SASEGT.

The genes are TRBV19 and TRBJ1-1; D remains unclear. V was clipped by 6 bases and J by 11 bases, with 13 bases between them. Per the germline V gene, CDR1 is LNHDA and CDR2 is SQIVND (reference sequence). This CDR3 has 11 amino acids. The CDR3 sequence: CASRKRERAFF. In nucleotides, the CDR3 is TGTGCCAGTAGAAAAAGGGAACGGGCTTTCTTT.

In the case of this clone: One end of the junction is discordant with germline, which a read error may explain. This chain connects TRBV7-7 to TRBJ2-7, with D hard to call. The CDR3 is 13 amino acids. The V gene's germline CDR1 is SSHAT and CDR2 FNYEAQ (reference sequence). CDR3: CASSLGPFDEQYF. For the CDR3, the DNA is TGTGCTAGCAGCTTAGGTCCGTTCGACGAGCAGTACTTC.

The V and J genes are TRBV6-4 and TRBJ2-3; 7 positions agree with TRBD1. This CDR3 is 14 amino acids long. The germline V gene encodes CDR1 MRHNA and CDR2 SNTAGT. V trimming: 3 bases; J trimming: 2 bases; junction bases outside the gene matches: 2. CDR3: CASSETGSTDTQYF. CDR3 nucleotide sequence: TGTGCCAGCAGTGAGACAGGGTCCACAGATACGCAGTATTTT.

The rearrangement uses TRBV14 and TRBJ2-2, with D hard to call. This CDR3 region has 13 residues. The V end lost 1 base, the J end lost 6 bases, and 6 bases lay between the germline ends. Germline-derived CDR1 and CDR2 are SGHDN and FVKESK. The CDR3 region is CASSQALAGELFF. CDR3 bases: TGTGCCAGCAGCCAAGCCTTGGCCGGGGAGCTGTTTTTT.

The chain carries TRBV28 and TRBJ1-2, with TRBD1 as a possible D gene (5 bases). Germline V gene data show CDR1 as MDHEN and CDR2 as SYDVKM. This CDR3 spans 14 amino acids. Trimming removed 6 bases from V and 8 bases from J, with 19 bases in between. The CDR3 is CASSLGGHPGGYTF. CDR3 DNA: TGTGCCAGCAGCCTGGGCGGACACCCAGGGGGCTACACCTTC.

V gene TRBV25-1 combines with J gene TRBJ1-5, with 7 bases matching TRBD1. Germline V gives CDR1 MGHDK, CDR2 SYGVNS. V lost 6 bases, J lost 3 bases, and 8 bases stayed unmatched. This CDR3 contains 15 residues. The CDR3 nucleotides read TGTGCCAGCAGACCTACAGGGGCCGCCAATCAGCCCCAGCATTTT. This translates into CASRPTGAANQPQHF. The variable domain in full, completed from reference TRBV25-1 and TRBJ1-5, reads EADIYQTPRYLVIGTGKKITLECSQTMGHDKMYWYQQDPGMELHLIHYSYGVNSTEKGDLSSESTVSRIRTEHFPLTLESARPSHTSQYLCASRPTGAANQPQHFGDGTRLSIL.

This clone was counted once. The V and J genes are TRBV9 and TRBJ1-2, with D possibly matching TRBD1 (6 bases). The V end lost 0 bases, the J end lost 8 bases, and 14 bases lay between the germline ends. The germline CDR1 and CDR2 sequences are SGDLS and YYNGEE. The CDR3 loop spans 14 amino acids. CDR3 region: CASSVGPQGGGYTF. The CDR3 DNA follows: TGTGCCAGCAGCGTAGGACCACAGGGTGGAGGCTACACCTTC.

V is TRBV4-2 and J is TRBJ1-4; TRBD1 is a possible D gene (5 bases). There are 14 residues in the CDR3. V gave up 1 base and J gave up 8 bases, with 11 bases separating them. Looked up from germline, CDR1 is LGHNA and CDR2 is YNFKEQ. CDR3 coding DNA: TGTGCCAGCAGCCAAGCTGGGGGTCTCGAAAAACTGTTTTTT. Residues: CASSQAGGLEKLFF.

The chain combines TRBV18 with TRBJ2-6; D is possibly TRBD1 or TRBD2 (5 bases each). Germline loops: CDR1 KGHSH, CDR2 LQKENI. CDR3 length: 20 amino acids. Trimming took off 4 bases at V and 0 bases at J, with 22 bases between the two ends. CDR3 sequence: CASSRVTLGDHSSGANVLTF. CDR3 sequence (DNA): TGTGCCAGCTCACGAGTGACACTTGGGGACCATAGCTCTGGGGCCAACGTCCTGACTTTC.

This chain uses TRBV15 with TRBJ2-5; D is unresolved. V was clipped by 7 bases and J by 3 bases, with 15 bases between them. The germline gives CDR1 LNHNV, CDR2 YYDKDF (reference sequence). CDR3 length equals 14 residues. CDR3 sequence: CATKDTLQEETQYF. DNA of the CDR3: TGTGCCACCAAAGACACCCTTCAGGAAGAGACCCAGTACTTC.

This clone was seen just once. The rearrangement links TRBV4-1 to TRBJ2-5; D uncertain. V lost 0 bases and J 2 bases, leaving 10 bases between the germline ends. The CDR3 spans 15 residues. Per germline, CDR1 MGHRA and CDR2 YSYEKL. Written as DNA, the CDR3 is TGCGCCAGCAGCCAAGAACTGGTGGTTCAAGAGACCCAGTACTTC. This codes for CASSQELVVQETQYF.